The entry below gives a single T cell receptor (beta chain) sequence along with its context. Its matching antigen is unknown. Germline V gene sequence: CDR1 MNHNS, CDR2 SASEGT. CDR3 length: 16 residues. Trimming left V 3 bases short and J 1 base short, with 13 bases between. Method: immunoSEQ multiplex PCR; TCRdb's copy keeps in-frame clones and lacks some. Among roughly 140,000 clones, about 91% were seen once, and the ten largest hold under 2.5%. The record originates from a study of T cell responses to AZD1222 COVID-19 vaccine. Whole-study results and caveats: Most donors were white British, females outnumbered males, and clonal diversity was possibly underestimated. There were repertoire samples only from the period after the peak T cell response.

The TCR was taken from an adult in good health. The rearrangement links TRBV6-1 to TRBJ2-1; the D is unclear. Here the sequenced sample was peripheral blood, taken on day 0 of AZD1222 vaccination. The DNA for the CDR3 is TGTGCCAGCAGTGAGGTGGTATTTGGTTCCTACAATGAGCAGTTCTTC. Its protein product is CASSEVVFGSYNEQFF.